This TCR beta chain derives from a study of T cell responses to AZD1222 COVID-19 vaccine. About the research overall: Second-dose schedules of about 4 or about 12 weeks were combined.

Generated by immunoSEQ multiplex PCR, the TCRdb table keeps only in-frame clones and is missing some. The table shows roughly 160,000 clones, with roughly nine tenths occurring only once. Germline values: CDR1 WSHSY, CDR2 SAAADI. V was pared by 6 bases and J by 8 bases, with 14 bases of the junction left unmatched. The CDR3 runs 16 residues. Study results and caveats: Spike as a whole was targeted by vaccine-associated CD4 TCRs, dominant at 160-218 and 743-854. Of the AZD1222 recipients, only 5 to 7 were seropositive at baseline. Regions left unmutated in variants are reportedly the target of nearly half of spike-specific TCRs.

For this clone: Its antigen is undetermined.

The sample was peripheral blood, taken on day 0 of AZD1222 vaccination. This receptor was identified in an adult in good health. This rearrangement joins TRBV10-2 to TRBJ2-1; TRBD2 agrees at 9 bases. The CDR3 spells CASSPSDSGSGYEQFF. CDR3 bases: TGCGCCAGCAGCCCTTCGGATAGCGGGAGTGGATATGAGCAGTTCTTC.